This T cell receptor (beta chain) was recovered during a study of radiation and T cells in renal cell carcinoma. Findings of the study overall: In blood, top tumor clones expanded by 2 weeks, shrinking by 4.

Germline V gene data show CDR1 as MNHNS and CDR2 as SASEGT. The V gene lost 2 bases and the J gene lost 7 bases, with 15 bases spanning the gap. This CDR3 is 15 amino acids long. Time point denoted: blood 4 weeks post-SBRT, at nephrectomy. Noted treatment: 15 Gy SBRT to primary tumor, nephrectomy 4 weeks later. Nephrectomy followed 15 Gy stereotactic body radiation by 4 weeks. The protocol was immunoSEQ multiplex PCR, while the TCRdb copy is restricted to in-frame clones and leaves out a portion. The data hold 140,000 to 150,000 clones, with about 88% observed a single time. For this clone: Its antigen is not known.

The receptor comes from a woman aged 45-60 years with renal cell carcinoma. Sequencing used blood, obtained from a patient whose treatment included radiotherapy and nephrectomy. The V gene is TRBV6-1, the J gene TRBJ2-4; no clear D gene. CDR3 sequence reads: CASSERLGKGNIQYF. The CDR3, as DNA: TGTGCCAGCAGTGAACGGCTGGGTAAAGGGAACATTCAGTACTTC.